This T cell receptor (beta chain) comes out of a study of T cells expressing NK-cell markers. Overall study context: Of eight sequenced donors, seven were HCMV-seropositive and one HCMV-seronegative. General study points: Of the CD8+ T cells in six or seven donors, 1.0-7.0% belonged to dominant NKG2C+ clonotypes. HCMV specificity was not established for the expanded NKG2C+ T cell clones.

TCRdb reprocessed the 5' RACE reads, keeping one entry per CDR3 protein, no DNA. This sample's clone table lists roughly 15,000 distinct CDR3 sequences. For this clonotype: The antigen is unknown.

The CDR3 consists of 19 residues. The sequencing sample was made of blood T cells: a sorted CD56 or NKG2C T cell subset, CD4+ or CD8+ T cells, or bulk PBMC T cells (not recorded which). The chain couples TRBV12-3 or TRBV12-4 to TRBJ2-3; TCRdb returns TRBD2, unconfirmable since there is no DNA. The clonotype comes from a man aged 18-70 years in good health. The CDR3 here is CASSLFWETSGDATDTQYF.